This TCR beta chain was observed in a study of shared clonotypes between healthy human individuals. V shed 7 bases and J 9 bases; nucleotides not matched to a gene: 12. CDR1 and CDR2 from the germline V gene are LGHNT and FRNRAP. The CDR3 spans 14 residues. Genomic DNA from each subset was divided evenly over several immunoSEQ plates. In the sorted-subset replicate PCRs, approximately 200 ng DNA, 29,000 or so T cell genomes, was used. Sequencing was performed with immunoSEQ multiplex PCR; in TCRdb, only in-frame clones are kept and a portion is missing. The sample yields roughly 2.4 million clones, 95% seen once.

The V gene is TRBV12-5, the J gene TRBJ2-1; 7 bases line up with TRBD1. The sequence was obtained from a man aged 18 to 30 in good health. The sequenced sample was naive CD4+ T cells sorted from blood. Subset given: CD45RA+ positively selected. CDR3 sequence reads: CASASPTGVGEQFF. The CDR3 DNA follows: TGTGCTAGTGCCTCACCCACAGGGGTCGGTGAGCAGTTCTTC.